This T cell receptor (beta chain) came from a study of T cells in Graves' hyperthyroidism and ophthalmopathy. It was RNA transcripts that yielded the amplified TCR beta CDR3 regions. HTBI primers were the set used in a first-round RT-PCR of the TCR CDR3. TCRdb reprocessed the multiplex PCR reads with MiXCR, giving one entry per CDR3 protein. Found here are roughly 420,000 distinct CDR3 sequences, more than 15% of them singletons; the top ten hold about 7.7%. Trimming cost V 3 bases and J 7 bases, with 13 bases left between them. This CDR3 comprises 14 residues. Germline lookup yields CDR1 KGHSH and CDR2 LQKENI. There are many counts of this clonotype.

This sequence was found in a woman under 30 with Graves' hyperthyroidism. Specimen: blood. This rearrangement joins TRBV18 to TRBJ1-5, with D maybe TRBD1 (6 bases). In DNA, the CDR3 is TGTGCCAGCTCACCGGGGGGCAGGGAGCAGCCCCAGCATTTT. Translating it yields CASSPGGREQPQHF.